This T cell receptor (beta chain) was found in a study of identical twins. Study-level results: Without tracking the same donors, conclusions rested on cross-sectional statistical analysis.

Trimming left V 7 bases short and J 7 bases short, with 16 bases between. The CDR3 has 14 amino acids. Only a few counts were recorded for this clonotype. Its antigen is unidentified. Via MiXCR, TCRdb re-called the 5' RACE reads, giving one row per CDR3 protein. Of around 490,000 distinct CDR3 sequences in the sample, 20% to 25% were seen once. These data were also filed under a second study, of yellow fever vaccine responses in identical twins. That report notes: Among the twins, the vaccine T cell response reportedly seemed partly convergent and partly personalized.

Sequences were obtained from CD4+ T cells sorted from blood. This chain uses TRBV12-3 or TRBV12-4 with TRBJ1-4; D is possibly TRBD1 (5 bases). The receptor was derived from a woman younger than 30 in good health. CDR3 bases: TGTGCCAGCACCAGTACTACAGGTCGTGAAAAACTGTTTTTT. Its protein is CASTSTTGREKLFF.